Below, 12 T cell receptor beta chains from the same sample are listed, as sequenced in a study of T cell repertoires in cytomegalovirus infection. MiXCR was run by TCRdb on the reads, yielding one entry per CDR3 protein. The sample gives about 490,000 distinct CDR3 sequences, 16% of which show up once; about 24% is in the top ten. The sample taken for sequencing was CD8+ T cells from PBMCs. The receptors derive from a human donor in good health (CMV status not recorded). Some clones in this sample may be carry-over from other donors' samples.

The chain has TRBV28 and TRBJ1-4; D is perhaps TRBD1 (5 bases). The V end was cut by 3 bases, the J end by 11 bases, with 16 bases between. CDR1 is MDHEN, CDR2 SYDVKM, per germline. This CDR3 contains 14 residues. CDR3 sequence: CASSFGRQPGKLFF. The CDR3 nucleotides are TGTGCCAGCAGTTTTGGTAGACAGCCTGGGAAACTGTTTTTT. The full variable domain, its missing parts supplied by reference TRBV28 and TRBJ1-4, is DVKVTQSSRYLVKRTGEKVFLECVQDMDHENMFWYRQDPGLGLRLIYFSYDVKMKEKGDIPEGYSVSREKKERFSLILESASTNQTSMYLCASSFGRQPGKLFFGSGTQLSVL.

CDR3 loop: CASTRLAGEREQYF. Written as DNA, the CDR3 is TGTGCCAGCACCAGACTAGCGGGAGAACGTGAGCAGTACTTC. V gene TRBV27 combines with J gene TRBJ2-7, with 12 bases lining up with TRBD2. The germline gives CDR1 MNHEY, CDR2 SMNVEV (reference sequence). This CDR3 is 14 amino acids long. Trimming removed 7 bases from V and 7 bases from J; junction bases left unmatched: 8.

This clonotype was recorded a few times. The genes are TRBV5-5 and TRBJ2-7; tentatively, D is TRBD1 (6 bases). With 4 bases removed from V and 11 bases from J, the gap between germline ends came to 13 bases. CDR3 length: 11 amino acids. CDR1 is SGHKS and CDR2 is YYEKEE in the germline V gene (reference sequence). In nucleotides, the CDR3 is TGTGCCAGCAGCCCCAACAGGGTCGAGTACTTC. This encodes CASSPNRVEYF. Supplemented by reference TRBV5-5 and TRBJ2-7, the full variable domain reads DAGVTQSPTHLIKTRGQQVTLRCSPISGHKSVSWYQQVLGQGPQFIFQYYEKEERGRGNFPDRFSARQFPNYSSELNVNALLLGDSALYLCASSPNRVEYFGPGTRLTVT.

The chain is built from TRBV10-2 and TRBJ2-1, with 8 positions matching TRBD2. The ends lost 0 bases at V and 6 bases at J; junction bases unmatched: 4. Per germline, CDR1 WSHSY and CDR2 SAAADI. The CDR3 is 15 amino acids. The CDR3 sequence is CASSESQRGINEQFF. CDR3 DNA: TGCGCCAGCAGTGAGTCCCAGCGGGGGATCAATGAGCAGTTCTTC.

This clonotype was picked up many times. The CDR3 sequence is CASSLGSTTGELFF. CDR3 DNA sequence: TGTGCCAGCAGCCTCGGGTCGACCACCGGGGAGCTGTTTTTT. This chain joins TRBV7-9 and TRBJ2-2; D gene ambiguous. V lost 5 bases, J lost 4 bases, and 11 bases lay in between. The CDR3 is 14 residues long. Germline V gives CDR1 SEHNR, CDR2 FQNEAQ (reference sequence).

This clonotype appeared a single time. V gene TRBV5-5 combines with J gene TRBJ2-1; 8 bases are shared with TRBD2. The CDR3 length is 16 residues. The V gene's germline CDR1 is SGHKS and CDR2 YYEKEE (reference sequence). Trimming took 4 bases from V and 1 from J; bases not matched to a gene: 7. CDR3 sequence: CASSPRPGGSYNEQFF. The CDR3, as DNA: TGTGCCAGCAGCCCCCGTCCGGGAGGGTCCTACAATGAGCAGTTCTTC.

This clonotype was observed many times. The chain has TRBV27 and TRBJ1-2, with TRBD1 matching 8 bases. The CDR3 is 15 residues long. With 2 bases clipped from V and 4 bases from J, the junction kept 6 bases outside the gene matches. Germline loops: CDR1 MNHEY, CDR2 SMNVEV (reference sequence). The CDR3 reads CASSLQGALSYGYTF. Written as DNA, the CDR3 is TGTGCCAGCAGTTTACAGGGGGCGCTTAGCTATGGCTACACCTTC.

This chain joins TRBV12-3 or TRBV12-4 and TRBJ2-7; D is ambiguous. The CDR3 consists of 13 residues. V was trimmed by 5 bases and J by 5 bases, leaving 13 bases between them. CDR3 in amino acids: CASSLRHGNEQYF. The CDR3 DNA sequence: TGTGCCAGCAGTCTGCGACATGGAAACGAGCAGTACTTC.

The chain is built from TRBV9 and TRBJ2-6; D unresolved. The CDR3 is 17 residues long. Deletions cut 2 bases from V and 0 bases from J, with 12 bases between. Germline lookup yields CDR1 SGDLS and CDR2 YYNGEE. The CDR3 loop is CASSVGSVRSGANVLTF. The CDR3 DNA is TGTGCCAGCAGCGTGGGGTCAGTGCGCTCTGGGGCCAACGTCCTGACTTTC.

V gene TRBV5-1 combines with J gene TRBJ1-2; maybe TRBD1 (5 bases). Deletions cut 0 bases from V and 4 bases from J, with 13 bases between. The length of the CDR3 is 15 residues. Germline V gene data show CDR1 as SGHRS and CDR2 as YFSETQ. The CDR3 spells CASSLDGTASYGYTF. The CDR3 coding sequence is TGCGCCAGCAGCTTGGACGGGACGGCGAGCTATGGCTACACCTTC.

Ten or more counts support this clonotype. J is TRBJ1-1 and V is TRBV6-1, with D hard to call. The CDR3 length is 14 residues. With 5 bases removed from V and 4 bases from J, the gap between germline ends came to 14 bases. CDR1 MNHNS and CDR2 SASEGT come from the germline V gene. CDR3 in amino acids: CASSQLGKLTEAFF. CDR3 DNA: TGTGCCAGCAGTCAGTTGGGCAAACTCACTGAAGCTTTCTTT.

This clonotype was observed a handful of times. V is TRBV4-1 and J is TRBJ2-5, with 16 bases aligning to TRBD2. V shed 0 bases, J shed 1 base, and the junction held 2 bases outside the gene matches. CDR3 length: 18 residues. Germline lookup yields CDR1 MGHRA and CDR2 YSYEKL. This chain's CDR3 is CASSQEGLAGGLQETQYF. The CDR3 DNA reads as TGCGCCAGCAGCCAAGAGGGACTAGCGGGGGGGCTCCAAGAGACCCAGTACTTC.